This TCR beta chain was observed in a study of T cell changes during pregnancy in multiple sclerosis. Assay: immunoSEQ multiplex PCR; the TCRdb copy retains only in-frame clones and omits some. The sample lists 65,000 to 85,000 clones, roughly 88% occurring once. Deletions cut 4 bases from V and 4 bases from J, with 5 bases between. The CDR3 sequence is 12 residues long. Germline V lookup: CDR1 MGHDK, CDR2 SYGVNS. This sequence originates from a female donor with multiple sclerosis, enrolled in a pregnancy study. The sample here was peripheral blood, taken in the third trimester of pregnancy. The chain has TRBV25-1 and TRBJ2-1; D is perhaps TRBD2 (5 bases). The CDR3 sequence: CASSGGYNEQFF. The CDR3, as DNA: TGTGCCAGCAGTGGAGGGTACAATGAGCAGTTCTTC.